This is a list of T cell receptor beta chains from one sample in a study of tumor-infiltrating lymphocytes in primary liver carcinoma. TCRdb analysed the multiplex PCR reads with MiXCR anew, one entry per CDR3 protein. This sample has about 320,000 distinct CDR3 sequences, with more than 55% found just once. Sequences were obtained from peripheral blood. The receptors originated from a man aged 35 to 55 with primary liver carcinoma and hepatitis B virus infection. Both conserved end residues are part of each CDR3. The D gene is left open where the match is weak. Not every row has a clone size; where given, it reads once, few, many or a size class.

TRBV5-5	TRBJ2-5	few	.	CASSHVLGEETQYF	TGTGCCAGCAGCCACGTTCTGGGAGAGGAGACCCAGTACTTC
TRBV5-1	TRBJ2-1	.	.	CASSLSADSELFF	TGCGCCAGCAGCCTTTCAGCCGACAGTGAGCTGTTCTTC
TRBV19	TRBJ2-1	.	.	CASRGTGQQFF	TGTGCCAGTAGAGGAACAGGCCAGCAGTTCTTC
TRBV5-1	TRBJ2-7	few	.	CASSLVGKDEQYF	TGCGCCAGCAGCTTGGTGGGTAAGGACGAGCAGTACTTC
TRBV6-1	TRBJ2-1	.	.	CVIAKTGVRNEQFF	TGTGTCATCGCGAAGACGGGGGTCCGCAATGAGCAGTTCTTC
TRBV6-6	TRBJ1-2	many	.	CASGGGEGYTF	TGTGCCAGCGGGGGAGGGGAAGGCTACACCTTC
TRBV5-5	TRBJ2-1	.	TRBD2	CVSRRGGSSYNEQFF	TGTGTCAGCAGGAGGGGCGGGAGCTCCTACAATGAGCAGTTCTTC
TRBV5-6	TRBJ2-2	few	.	CASSSGGELFF	TGTGCCAGCAGCTCTGGCGGGGAGCTGTTTTTT
TRBV11-1	TRBJ2-2	.	.	CASSSWGTGEQFF	TGTGCCAGCAGCTCCTGGGGGACCGGGGAGCAATTTTTT
TRBV5-1	TRBJ2-7	few	TRBD2	CASRTSGRGNEQYF	TGCGCCAGCAGGACTAGCGGGAGAGGTAACGAGCAGTACTTC
TRBV9	TRBJ1-1	.	TRBD1	CASSVVDRDSEAFF	TGTGCCAGCAGCGTAGTGGACAGGGACAGTGAAGCTTTCTTT
TRBV18	TRBJ2-7	few	TRBD2	CASSPSSGNYEQYF	TGTGCCAGCTCACCTTCTAGCGGGAACTACGAGCAGTACTTC
TRBV10-3	TRBJ2-5	.	TRBD2	CAISDDLAGETQYF	TGTGCCATCAGTGATGATCTAGCGGGAGAGACCCAGTACTTC
TRBV6-1	TRBJ1-5	many	.	CASSVDRWDNQPQHF	TGTGCCAGCAGTGTCGACAGATGGGACAATCAGCCCCAGCATTTT
TRBV21-1	TRBJ1-4	.	.	CASSQTRGFEKLFF	TGTGCCAGCAGCCAAACCCGGGGATTTGAAAAACTGTTTTTT
TRBV30	TRBJ1-5	.	.	CASTTSGGSQPQHF	TGTGCCTCTACCACTTCGGGAGGCAGTCAGCCCCAGCATTTT
TRBV4-2	TRBJ2-1	once	.	CTSNRGAGRSYNEQFF	TGTACCAGCAACCGGGGGGCCGGGAGGTCGTACAATGAGCAGTTCTTC
TRBV5-1	TRBJ2-7	.	TRBD1	CASSFTGGFQAEQYF	TGCGCCAGCAGCTTTACAGGGGGGTTTCAGGCCGAGCAGTACTTC
TRBV28	TRBJ1-1	many	.	CASSLPGYTEAFF	TGTGCCAGCAGCTTACCAGGGTACACTGAAGCTTTCTTT
TRBV28	TRBJ2-5	.	.	CASKYHRAAETQYF	TGTGCCAGCAAATATCATCGGGCCGCAGAGACCCAGTACTTC
TRBV10-1	TRBJ2-5	many	.	CASSEAGAGETQYF	TGCGCCAGCAGTGAAGCAGGGGCTGGAGAGACCCAGTACTTC
TRBV11-2	TRBJ2-1	once	TRBD2	CASSQGLWYGDEHFF	TGTGCCAGCAGCCAGGGACTATGGTATGGCGATGAGCATTTCTTC
TRBV11-2	TRBJ1-1	.	.	CASSFSTNTETFF	TGTGCGAGCAGCTTCTCGACGAACACTGAAACTTTCTTT
TRBV14	TRBJ1-6	many	.	CASSQGRAAGSPLHF	TGTGCCAGCAGCCAAGGAAGGGCGGCGGGATCACCCCTCCACTTT
TRBV6-6	TRBJ2-3	.	TRBD1	CASSPWTGGARSDTLYF	TGTGCCAGCAGTCCCTGGACAGGGGGCGCGCGCTCAGATACACTGTATTTT
TRBV12-3/TRBV12-4	TRBJ2-2	many	.	CASSLPQVTGELFF	TGTGCCAGCAGTTTGCCACAGGTCACCGGGGAGCTGTTTTTT
TRBV9	TRBJ2-3	few	.	CASSVETDTQYF	TGTGCCAGCAGCGTAGAAACAGATACGCAGTATTTT
TRBV7-9	TRBJ2-1	few	.	CASSLAGHYNEQFF	TGTGCCAGCAGCTTAGCGGGCCACTACAATGAGCAGTTCTTC
TRBV24-1	TRBJ2-1	.	.	CATSVSDFNEQSF	TGTGCCACCAGTGTCTCGGATTTCAATGAGCAGTCCTTC
TRBV6-1	TRBJ1-5	.	.	CASSEGYSNQSQHF	TGTGCCAGCAGTGAAGGGTATAGCAATCAGTCCCAGCATTTC
TRBV6-5	TRBJ2-5	.	.	CASTARGTQYF	TGTGCCAGCACCGCCCGCGGGACCCAGTACTTC
TRBV28	TRBJ2-1	once	TRBD2	CASWGYGLAENEQFF	TGTGCCAGTTGGGGATATGGACTAGCGGAGAATGAGCAGTTCTTC
TRBV10-2	TRBJ1-2	many	TRBD1	CASSPPGTGFFNYGYTF	TGCGCCAGCAGTCCCCCTGGGACAGGGTTCTTTAACTATGGCTACACCTTC
TRBV6-2/TRBV6-3	TRBJ2-1	many	.	CASSYGQGQYNEQFF	TGTGCCAGCAGTTACGGGCAGGGTCAATACAATGAGCAGTTCTTC
TRBV5-5	TRBJ1-1	medium-sized	.	CASSLAGGNTEAFF	TGTGCCAGCAGCTTAGCGGGCGGGAACACTGAAGCTTTCTTT
TRBV6-1	TRBJ2-1	.	.	CASSGGVSSYNQQFF	TGTGCCAGTAGTGGAGGGGTGAGCTCCTACAATCAGCAGTTCTTC
TRBV6-2/TRBV6-3	TRBJ2-7	many	.	CASSLVRWEQYF	TGTGCCAGCAGCCTAGTTCGGTGGGAGCAGTACTTC
TRBV5-1	TRBJ2-3	.	.	CTSWGGQRALEDTQYF	TGCACCAGCTGGGGAGGACAGAGGGCCCTTGAGGATACGCAGTATTTT
TRBV5-6	TRBJ2-5	few	.	CASSQSDYQETQYF	TGTGCCAGCAGCCAATCGGACTATCAAGAGACCCAGTACTTC
TRBV10-2	TRBJ2-3	many	TRBD2	CASSESTSGRDTQYF	TGCGCCAGCAGTGAGTCGACTAGCGGGAGGGATACGCAGTATTTT
TRBV19	TRBJ2-7	.	TRBD1	CATSPDRALSYEQYF	TGTGCCACCTCCCCCGACAGGGCCCTCTCCTACGAGCAGTACTTC
TRBV5-4	TRBJ2-7	.	TRBD2	CASGSGTSAYEQYF	TGTGCCAGCGGGTCTGGGACTAGCGCATACGAACAGTACTTC
TRBV29-1	TRBJ2-1	.	.	CSVGGSPRDEQFF	TGCAGCGTTGGAGGGTCACCCAGGGATGAGCAGTTCTTC
TRBV11-1	TRBJ2-3	.	.	CASSSRDPLPANTQYF	TGTGCCAGCAGCTCCCGGGACCCGCTCCCCGCAAATACGCAGTATTTT
TRBV5-1	TRBJ2-2	.	.	CASTPGDTGELFF	TGCGCCAGCACACCGGGGGACACCGGGGAGCTGTTTTTT
TRBV6-2/TRBV6-3	TRBJ2-3	.	TRBD2	CASNSRTSGKRDTQYF	TGTGCCAGCAATTCGAGGACTAGCGGGAAAAGGGATACGCAGTATTTT
TRBV5-1	TRBJ2-4	many	.	CASSLAGVSNIQYF	TGCGCCAGCAGCTTGGCCGGGGTCAGTAACATTCAGTACTTC